One sample yielded the 27 T cell receptor beta chains listed below, sequenced in a study of tumor-infiltrating lymphocytes in primary liver carcinoma. Starting from approximately 470 ng of total RNA, TCR beta cDNA was produced with a primer in the constant region. The TCR beta library was amplified through three nested multiplex PCR rounds in a modified ARM-PCR procedure. The first two PCR rounds, around 10 cycles each, used TRBV1-TRBV30 forward primers and a C-beta reverse primer. Using its own MiXCR run on the multiplex PCR reads, TCRdb lists one record per CDR3 protein. The sample lists 180,000 or so distinct CDR3 sequences, about 60% occurring once. Extraction also yielded germline DNA, while blood RNA was obtained from unsorted whole blood. Sequencing was carried out using peripheral blood. The receptor set was obtained from a man aged 35-49 years with primary liver carcinoma and hepatitis B virus infection.

The chain carries TRBV10-2 and TRBJ2-5, with D unclear. Germline CDR1 and CDR2: WSHSY and SAAADI. CDR3 length equals 16 residues. Between the trimmed V and J ends, which lost 9 bases and 11 bases, there was a span of 31 bases. CDR3 in DNA: TGCGCCAGTAGCCCGAGGATAGACGGATCCTACAATGAGCAGTACTTC. Amino acid sequence: CASSPRIDGSYNEQYF.

About this clonotype itself: The CDR3 carries no conserved terminal phenylalanine or tryptophan, so it likely arises from a read error. The chain uses TRBV6-1 and TRBJ2-1; D unclear. Germline V gene sequence: CDR1 MNHNS, CDR2 SASEGT. This CDR3 is built from 15 residues. The ends were cut back, 4 bases at V and 0 bases at J, with 10 bases in the middle. Here the CDR3 DNA reads TGTGCCAGCAGTGTAGGCAGAGTCTCCTACAATGAGCAGTTCCTC. The encoded protein is CASSVGRVSYNEQFL.

This chain connects TRBV4-1 to TRBJ2-1, with 10 bases aligning to TRBD1. Looked up from germline, CDR1 is MGHRA and CDR2 is YSYEKL. Unmatched junction bases numbered 4, after V lost 4 bases and J lost 7 bases. This CDR3 region has 14 residues. DNA for the CDR3: TGCGCCAGCAGCCGGGGACAGGGGATTAATGAGCAGTTCTTC. Its translation is CASSRGQGINEQFF.

In the case of this clonotype: Relative to the germline gene, one junction end is altered; a read error may explain this. The chain joins TRBV11-2 to TRBJ2-3; no firm D call. The germline V gene has CDR1 SGHAT and CDR2 FQNNGV. The CDR3 totals 13 residues. The CDR3 reads CASSKTKTETQYF. The CDR3 DNA reads as TGTGCCAGCAGCAAGACAAAAACAGAAACGCAGTATTTT.

This chain uses TRBV6-2 or TRBV6-3 with TRBJ2-5, with TRBD1 matching 11 bases. Trimming at V came to 6 bases and at J to 9 bases, leaving 21 bases not matched to a gene. This CDR3 contains 18 residues. CDR1 MNHEY and CDR2 SVGEGT come from the germline V gene. CDR3 sequence: CASRQRTGGLGVKGAQYF. CDR3 DNA: TGTGCCAGCAGGCAACGGACAGGGGGCTTAGGGGTGAAAGGAGCCCAGTACTTC.

Details on this clonotype: A read error may produce the germline difference seen at one junction end. V is TRBV4-2 and J is TRBJ2-2, with a tentative D call TRBD1 (5 bases). The CDR3 has 15 amino acids. Germline loops: CDR1 LGHNA, CDR2 YNFKEQ. The CDR3 DNA follows: TGTGCCAGCAGCCAAGGTGAAGGGGAAACCGGGCAGCTGTTTTTT. It codes for CASSQGEGETGQLFF.

For this clonotype: Germline and junction disagree at one end, which may indicate a read error. The chain uses TRBV10-3 and TRBJ2-1; D gene uncertain. Germline V CDR1 and CDR2: ENHRY, SYGVKD. This CDR3 comprises 14 residues. The CDR3 region is CAVSDAAGGDEQFF. As DNA, the CDR3 is TGTGCCGTCAGTGATGCCGCAGGCGGAGATGAGCAGTTCTTC.

This clonotype was counted at least ten times. This chain connects TRBV29-1 to TRBJ2-1; 8 bases map to TRBD2. This CDR3 has 13 residues. V was pared by 7 bases and J by 6 bases, with 8 bases of the junction left unmatched. Germline loops: CDR1 SQVTM, CDR2 ANQGSEA. The CDR3 nucleotides read TGCAGCGCCGAGGGGACTAGTGGCAATGAGCAGTTCTTC. Translating it yields CSAEGTSGNEQFF.

About this clonotype itself: The junction departs from the called germline gene at one end, perhaps through a read error. CDR3 residues: CASIQEPEKPNTEAFF. Here the CDR3 DNA reads TGCGCCAGCATCCAAGAACCCGAGAAACCGAACACTGAAGCTTTCTTT. The chain carries TRBV4-1 and TRBJ1-1; D unclear. CDR1 is MGHRA and CDR2 is YSYEKL in the germline V gene. The CDR3 has 16 residues.

The genes are TRBV5-1 and TRBJ2-7; the match to TRBD1 covers 9 bases. This CDR3 has 14 amino acids. J gave up 2 bases and V 5 bases, and 5 bases lay outside the gene matches. The V gene's germline CDR1 is SGHRS and CDR2 YFSETQ. CDR3: CASRWGQGAYEQYF. The CDR3 bases are TGCGCCAGCAGGTGGGGACAGGGTGCCTACGAGCAGTACTTC.

The chain uses TRBV5-5 and TRBJ2-2; D perhaps matches TRBD2 (5 bases). Per germline, CDR1 SGHKS and CDR2 YYEKEE (reference sequence). The V end lost 4 bases, the J end lost 5 bases, and 9 bases lay between the germline ends. This CDR3 has 13 amino acids. CDR3 loop: CASSTTGTGELFF. CDR3 coding DNA: TGTGCCAGCAGCACAACGGGGACCGGGGAGCTGTTTTTT.

This clonotype has only one observation. This may be a read error: a much more frequent sequence differs by one nucleotide. The genes are TRBV29-1 and TRBJ2-5, with a tentative D call TRBD2 (5 bases). V lost 6 bases to trimming and J lost 2 bases, with 16 bases between them. CDR3 size: 14 residues. CDR1 SQVTM and CDR2 ANQGSEA come from the germline V gene. The CDR3 bases are TGCAGCGTCTCTAAGGACTTGTTACAAGAGACCCAGTACTTC. Translation: CSVSKDLLQETQYF.

A word on this clonotype: A junction boundary mismatches the germline segment, possibly from a read error. CDR3 in amino acids: CASGQGTRGSPLHF. In DNA, the CDR3 is TGCGCCAGCGGCCAAGGGACCCGTGGTTCACCCCTCCACTTT. The chain employs TRBV4-1 and TRBJ1-6; D is perhaps TRBD1 (5 bases). Germline V gives CDR1 MGHRA, CDR2 YSYEKL. CDR3 length: 14 amino acids.

The chain uses TRBV29-1 and TRBJ2-5, with 11 bases aligning to TRBD1. The V gene end was trimmed by 6 bases and the J gene end by 5 bases; junction bases not matched to a gene: 8. The CDR3 is made up of 14 amino acids. Germline CDR1 is SQVTM and CDR2 is ANQGSEA. CDR3 loop: CSVYRTGGLETQYF. The CDR3 DNA reads as TGCAGCGTCTACAGGACAGGGGGCTTGGAGACCCAGTACTTC.

The V call is TRBV4-1, the J call TRBJ1-6; 7 bases are shared with TRBD1. The CDR3 is 16 residues long. Germline V gives CDR1 MGHRA, CDR2 YSYEKL. Trimming took 3 bases from V and 10 from J; bases not matched to a gene: 12. Here the CDR3 DNA reads TGCGCCAGCAGCCAGATCGAAGGGGGCCTGGCCTCACCCCTCCACTTT. Its protein product is CASSQIEGGLASPLHF.

This clonotype was recorded many times. The V and J genes are TRBV29-1 and TRBJ1-2; D remains unclear. V lost 4 bases to trimming and J lost 4 bases, with 10 bases between them. Germline values: CDR1 SQVTM, CDR2 ANQGSEA. CDR3 length: 12 residues. Here the CDR3 DNA reads TGCAGCGTTGTGGAGGGTGGCTATGGCTACACCTTC. Translation: CSVVEGGYGYTF.

The chain has TRBV11-2 and TRBJ1-2; D gene uncertain. CDR3 length: 19 amino acids. The germline V gene encodes CDR1 SGHAT and CDR2 FQNNGV. Trimming took off 0 bases at V and 3 bases at J, with 23 bases between the two ends. DNA of the CDR3: TGTGCCAGCAGCTTAGACGGATTAGGAGTTTCCCCCTGGCACTATGGCTACACCTTC. Its protein is CASSLDGLGVSPWHYGYTF.

This clonotype was seen only a few times. CDR3 region: CASALASVEYNEQFF. For the CDR3, the DNA is TGCGCCTCCGCCCTGGCTAGCGTGGAGTACAATGAGCAGTTCTTC. This sequence joins TRBV5-1 and TRBJ2-1, with D perhaps matching TRBD2 (6 bases). V shed 10 bases and J shed 4 bases, with 21 bases lying between them. The CDR3 has 15 amino acids. In germline, CDR1 is SGHRS, CDR2 YFSETQ.

This clonotype was observed at least ten times. The rearrangement joins TRBV29-1 to TRBJ2-2; D not certain. Trimming stripped 0 bases from V and 7 bases from J, with 6 bases between. The germline V gene encodes CDR1 SQVTM and CDR2 ANQGSEA. The CDR3 covers 12 residues. CDR3 nucleotide sequence: TGCAGCGTTGAAGAGGGCGGCGGGGAGCTGTTTTTT. Amino acids: CSVEEGGGELFF.

A few counts support this clonotype. The chain combines TRBV4-1 with TRBJ2-5; D perhaps matches TRBD2 (5 bases). V shed 4 bases and J shed 2 bases, with 17 bases lying between them. This CDR3 contains 16 residues. Germline CDR1 and CDR2: MGHRA and YSYEKL. The CDR3 region is CASSLSREIAQETQYF. The DNA for the CDR3 is TGCGCCAGCAGCCTATCTAGGGAGATAGCGCAAGAGACCCAGTACTTC.

The chain combines TRBV6-5 with TRBJ2-7; D call uncertain. Trimming left V 6 bases short and J 2 bases short, with 17 bases between. The CDR3 length is 15 residues. The V gene's germline CDR1 is MNHEY and CDR2 SVGAGI. For the CDR3, the DNA is TGTGCCAGCAGCCCTAAGGCATTCCTTCCCTACGAGCAGTACTTC. Translated: CASSPKAFLPYEQYF.

A few counts support this clonotype. The V gene is TRBV7-9, the J gene TRBJ1-2, with D maybe TRBD1 (6 bases). The germline V gene encodes CDR1 SEHNR and CDR2 FQNEAQ (reference sequence). The CDR3 has 15 amino acids. V lost 5 bases and J lost 6, with 19 bases in between. As DNA, the CDR3 is TGTGCCAGCAGCAGACGGGGGACACTTGGGGATGGCTACACCTTC. Encoded protein: CASSRRGTLGDGYTF.

This chain joins TRBV6-1 and TRBJ2-1, with TRBD1 identical over 8 bases. J was trimmed by 4 bases and V by 6 bases; bases with no gene match: 2. This CDR3 comprises 13 residues. Germline-derived CDR1 and CDR2 are MNHNS and SASEGT. The DNA of the CDR3 is TGTGCCAGCAGAGGGACAGGATACAATGAGCAGTTCTTC. Amino acids: CASRGTGYNEQFF.

This clonotype was observed a handful of times. The rearrangement joins TRBV5-1 to TRBJ2-5, with 12 bases aligning to TRBD2. The CDR3 runs 16 residues. V lost 3 bases to trimming and J lost 4 bases; unmatched junction nucleotides: 7. The germline gives CDR1 SGHRS, CDR2 YFSETQ. The CDR3 nucleotides are TGCGCCAGCAGCTCGACGGGACTAGCGGGCAGAGAGACCCAGTACTTC. Protein: CASSSTGLAGRETQYF.

With respect to this clonotype: A read error may produce the germline difference seen at one junction end. V and J are TRBV7-9 and TRBJ2-2, with D possibly matching TRBD2 (5 bases). Per the germline V gene, CDR1 is SEHNR and CDR2 is FQNEAQ (reference sequence). The CDR3 spans 14 residues. CDR3 coding DNA: TGTGCCAGCAGCTTAGGTGGTACCCCCGGGGAGCTGTTTTTC. Translating gives CASSLGGTPGELFF. The full variable domain, completed using reference TRBV7-9 and TRBJ2-2, is DTGVSQNPRHKITKRGQNVTFRCDPISEHNRLYWYRQTLGQGPEFLTYFQNEAQLEKSRLLSDRFSAERPKGSFSTLEIQRTEQGDSAMYLCASSLGGTPGELFFGEGSRLTVL.

The V gene is TRBV7-8, the J gene TRBJ2-2; 9 nucleotides line up with TRBD2. Germline CDR1 is SGHVS and CDR2 is FQNEAQ. Losses at the gene ends were 2 bases for V and 0 bases for J; bases not matched to a gene: 10. This CDR3 comprises 19 residues. The CDR3, as DNA: TGTGCCAGCAGCTTAAGGGGGGCGTCTAGCGGGACGAACACCGGGGAGCTGTTTTTT. Protein product: CASSLRGASSGTNTGELFF. Looking up the rest from reference TRBV7-8 and TRBJ2-2 gives the full variable domain: GAGVSQSPRYKVAKRGQDVALRCDPISGHVSLFWYQQALGQGPEFLTYFQNEAQLDKSGLPSDRFFAERPEGSVSTLKIQRTQQEDSAVYLCASSLRGASSGTNTGELFFGEGSRLTVL.

On this clonotype itself: This clone may be a read error of a much larger clone one base away. The genes are TRBV11-2 and TRBJ2-1; no firm D call. With 1 base removed from V and 7 bases from J, the gap between germline ends came to 17 bases. This CDR3 is 16 amino acids long. Germline V lookup: CDR1 SGHAT, CDR2 FQNNGV. The CDR3, as DNA: TGTGCCAGCAGCTTAGCATCAGCGCAAGTGGGTAATGAGCAGTTCTTC. Translated, it gives CASSLASAQVGNEQFF.